This TCR beta chain derives from a study of blood T cells in healthy people across ages. The CDR3 length is 15 residues. The germline gives CDR1 SEHNR, CDR2 FQNEAQ (reference sequence). V shed 5 bases and J shed 1 base, with 14 bases lying between them. This clonotype appeared a few times. Its antigen remains unknown. Each sample used at least 6.5 million PBMCs. Next came a second PCR, run for about 7 to 12 cycles, which used a sample-barcoded 5' primer along with a J-beta primer mix. Each cDNA molecule, via a template-switch adaptor with 12 random nucleotides, was tagged. Each CDR3 protein gets one entry after TCRdb re-called the 5' RACE reads with MiXCR. In the table there are 790,000 or so distinct CDR3 sequences, roughly 50% of which are singletons. Whole-study findings and limits: Estimated diversity that came from one million T cells was considered an underestimate. Per million T cells, TCR beta diversity dropped about linearly as age rose.

The sample consisted of blood. V usage is TRBV7-9 and J usage is TRBJ1-1, with a possible D match to TRBD1 (5 bases). The sequence derives from a man aged 35 to 55 in good health. DNA of the CDR3: TGTGCCAGCAGCCCCCTTCCAGGGTCGAACACTGAAGCTTTCTTT. Translation: CASSPLPGSNTEAFF.